One sample yielded the 5 T cell receptor beta chains listed below, sequenced in a study of cytomegalovirus exposure and HLA in healthy donors. With 60 Vbeta and 13 Jbeta primers, the PCR was carried out. TCRdb's table, derived via immunoSEQ multiplex PCR, lists solely in-frame clones and lacks some. Among more than 95,000 clones listed, around 75% were seen once. The specimen sequenced was PBMCs. These receptors originate from a man younger than 45 in good health and CMV-seronegative.

The chain carries TRBV4-1 and TRBJ2-1; tentative D call: TRBD2 (5 bases). This CDR3 contains 16 residues. Looked up from germline, CDR1 is MGHRA and CDR2 is YSYEKL. The germline V and J ends were trimmed by 1 base and 2 bases, with 12 bases remaining between them. The CDR3: CASSQGLAEAYNEQFF. Written as DNA, the CDR3 is TGCGCCAGCAGCCAAGGGCTAGCCGAAGCCTACAATGAGCAGTTCTTC.

This sequence joins TRBV7-2 and TRBJ1-1; D gene uncertain. The CDR3 covers 15 residues. V shed 4 bases and J shed 0 bases, with 12 bases lying between them. Germline V gene lookup returns CDR1 SGHTA and CDR2 FQGNSA. The CDR3 nucleotides are TGTGCCAGCAGCTCGAGGAGGGTGTTGAACACTGAAGCTTTCTTT. It specifies CASSSRRVLNTEAFF.

The genes are TRBV6-5 and TRBJ2-1; 8 nucleotides agree with TRBD2. J was trimmed by 5 bases and V by 2 bases; bases with no gene match: 8. Germline values: CDR1 MNHEY, CDR2 SVGAGI. CDR3 size: 16 residues. CDR3: CASSYDAGGSHNEQFF. Here the CDR3 DNA reads TGTGCCAGCAGTTACGACGCGGGGGGTTCCCACAATGAGCAGTTCTTC.

V is TRBV6-1 and J is TRBJ1-3; D may be TRBD1 (6 bases). This CDR3 contains 16 residues. CDR1 is MNHNS and CDR2 is SASEGT in the germline V gene. The V end was cut by 4 bases, the J end by 4 bases, with 17 bases between. In DNA form, the CDR3 reads TGTGCCAGCAGTGCCATAACAGGGACGCAGGGAAACACCATATATTTT. Protein sequence: CASSAITGTQGNTIYF.

This clone turned up a few times. This sequence joins TRBV4-3 and TRBJ1-3, with D unresolved. V shed 0 bases and J shed 4 bases, with 7 bases lying between them. Germline CDR1 reads LGHNA; CDR2 reads YSLEER. CDR3 length equals 14 residues. CDR3 sequence: CASSQDRVGNTIYF. The CDR3 bases are TGCGCCAGCAGCCAAGATCGTGTAGGAAACACCATATATTTT.